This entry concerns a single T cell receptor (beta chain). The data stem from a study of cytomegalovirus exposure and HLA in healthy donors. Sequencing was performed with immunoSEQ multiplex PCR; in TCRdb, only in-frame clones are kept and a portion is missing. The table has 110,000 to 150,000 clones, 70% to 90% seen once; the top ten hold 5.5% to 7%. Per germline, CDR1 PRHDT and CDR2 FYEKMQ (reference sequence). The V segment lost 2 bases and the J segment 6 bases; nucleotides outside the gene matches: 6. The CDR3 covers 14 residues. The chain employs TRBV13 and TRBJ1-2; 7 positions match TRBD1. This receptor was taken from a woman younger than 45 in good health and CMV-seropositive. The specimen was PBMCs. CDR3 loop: CASSLSVTGDGYTF. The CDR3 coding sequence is TGTGCCAGCAGCTTATCGGTCACAGGGGATGGCTACACCTTC. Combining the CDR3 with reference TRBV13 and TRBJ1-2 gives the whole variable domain AAGVIQSPRHLIKEKRETATLKCYPIPRHDTVYWYQQGPGQDPQFLISFYEKMQSDKGSIPDRFSAQQFSDYHSELNMSSLELGDSALYFCASSLSVTGDGYTFGSGTRLTVV.